Listed below are T cell receptor beta chains from one sample, sequenced in a study of T-cell memory formation after mild COVID-19. TCRdb fed the 5' RACE reads into MiXCR, producing one record per CDR3 protein. The sample contains some 350,000 distinct CDR3 sequences, approximately 15% of which appear only once. The sequencing sample was made of PBMCs or a T cell subset sorted from them (not recorded which). The receptors derive from a man aged 18 to 30 who had mild COVID-19 (a few samples of this study predate the infection). Cell type and time point are not known. The CDR3 runs from the conserved cysteine through the conserved F or W.

v_call	j_call	cdr3_aa
TRBV5-4	TRBJ1-3	CASSWGGGTYGNTIYF
TRBV25-1	TRBJ1-1	CASKRDTDRYTEAFF
TRBV5-1	TRBJ2-1	CASSETGQSSYNEQFF
TRBV6-5	TRBJ2-5	CASTLSGAETQYF
TRBV7-9	TRBJ2-5	CASSWEETQYF
TRBV4-3	TRBJ2-3	CASSHLQGASDTQYF
TRBV7-2	TRBJ1-2	CASSLALTVYGYTF
TRBV4-3	TRBJ2-1	CASSQDAPLAGDEQFF
TRBV12-3/TRBV12-4	TRBJ1-3	CASSDRDYSGNTIYF
TRBV5-1	TRBJ2-2	CASSLHQVGGELFF
TRBV4-3	TRBJ2-3	CASSQERGVAGQTQYF
TRBV6-5	TRBJ1-2	CASSYSRQSRGDGGYTF
TRBV12-3/TRBV12-4	TRBJ2-7	CASRPSPGTGGDEQYF
TRBV10-3	TRBJ2-1	CAISEGLATHSYNEQFF
TRBV5-1	TRBJ2-5	CASSSLAGGTQETQYF
TRBV6-6	TRBJ2-7	CASTFDGRGAYEQYF
TRBV29-1	TRBJ2-5	CSVTEQETQYF
TRBV19	TRBJ2-6	CASTEYYGANVLTF
TRBV29-1	TRBJ2-1	CSVTRQGTLHNEQFF
TRBV6-5	TRBJ1-1	CASRTYGEMNTEAFF
TRBV7-6	TRBJ2-4	CASSMGQGQNIQYF
TRBV10-3	TRBJ2-5	CAISEGTGGLETQYF
TRBV12-3/TRBV12-4	TRBJ2-3	CASSLAQASGVSTDTQYF
TRBV7-2	TRBJ1-6	CASSAGTGGPPLHF
TRBV7-3	TRBJ2-1	CASSFRTSSPEQFF
TRBV24-1	TRBJ2-3	CATRATGDTDTQYF
TRBV20-1	TRBJ2-7	CSAILPGQGGEQYF